The clone carrying this T cell receptor beta chain has more than one count but fewer than ten. The antigen is unknown. Primers included in the PCR were 60 Vbeta and 13 Jbeta primers. Profiled with immunoSEQ multiplex PCR; TCRdb holds only in-frame clones, not every one. This sample has approximately 170,000 clones, with roughly 81% found just once. The sample originates from a study of cytomegalovirus exposure and HLA in healthy donors. Germline values: CDR1 SGHAT, CDR2 FQNNGV. Deletions cut 5 bases from V and 0 bases from J, with 16 bases between. The CDR3 extends over 16 amino acids. Study results and limitations: It was about 180 TCR beta chains that were listed as cytomegalovirus-associated. Relative to the roughly 700-donor mean, N-insertions were reportedly fewer in an Asian-associated ancestry cluster in a later analysis. Using the classifier, cytomegalovirus status was reportedly diagnosed with high specificity and sensitivity. TCR beta chain V- and J-gene trimming was linked, in a later analysis, to a missense variant in DCLRE1C.

This sequence originates from a woman younger than 45 in good health and CMV-seropositive. Sequenced sample: PBMCs. The chain has TRBV11-2 and TRBJ1-2; D perhaps matches TRBD1 (5 bases). Written as DNA, the CDR3 is TGTGCCAGCAGCCCACGCGGGGGGAAAGCTAACTATGGCTACACCTTC. It specifies CASSPRGGKANYGYTF.